The 27 T cell receptor beta chains reported below all come from one sample, sequenced in a study of T cell responses to AZD1222 COVID-19 vaccine. Using immunoSEQ multiplex PCR, the repertoire was profiled, and TCRdb retains in-frame clones only, with some absent. Of 95,000 to 110,000 clones listed, just over 90% are singletons. The material sequenced was peripheral blood, taken 28 days after the second AZD1222 dose. These receptors came from an adult who received the AZD1222 COVID-19 vaccine.

The CDR3 region is CASSLITHLQGTEAFF. Written as DNA, the CDR3 is TGCGCCAGCAGCTTGATAACGCACCTCCAAGGCACTGAAGCTTTCTTT. This chain links TRBV5-1 with TRBJ1-1; D unresolved. This CDR3 spans 16 amino acids. V lost 1 base, J lost 4 bases, and 17 bases lay in between. Germline V gene lookup returns CDR1 SGHRS and CDR2 YFSETQ.

This chain joins TRBV2 and TRBJ2-7, with D unresolved. Germline loops: CDR1 SNHLY, CDR2 FYNNEI. The CDR3 is 13 amino acids. V was trimmed by 4 bases and J by 3 bases, leaving 10 bases between them. CDR3 loop: CASSASAFYEQYF. DNA for the CDR3: TGTGCCAGCAGTGCCAGCGCTTTCTACGAGCAGTACTTC. The full variable domain, its missing parts supplied by reference TRBV2 and TRBJ2-7, is EPEVTQTPSHQVTQMGQEVILRCVPISNHLYFYWYRQILGQKVEFLVSFYNNEISEKSEIFDDQFSVERPDGSNFTLKIRSTKLEDSAMYFCASSASAFYEQYFGPGTRLTVT.

As DNA, the CDR3 is TGTGCCAGCAGCGTCCCTAGCGGACCTTCCCCTGAGGGATACAATGAGCAGTTCTTC. Encoded protein: CASSVPSGPSPEGYNEQFF. This chain uses TRBV9 with TRBJ2-1; 7 bases are a match to TRBD2. The CDR3 runs to 19 residues. CDR1 and CDR2 (germline): SGDLS, YYNGEE. V shed 2 bases and J 4 bases; nucleotides not matched to a gene: 18.

The V call is TRBV5-4, the J call TRBJ2-5; D may be TRBD1 (6 bases). CDR1 and CDR2 from the germline V gene are SGHNT and YYREEE (reference sequence). Trimming cost V 4 bases and J 4 bases, with 14 bases left between them. The CDR3 spans 14 residues. Here the CDR3 reads CASSPGHRRETQYF. The CDR3, as DNA: TGTGCCAGCAGCCCGGGACACCGGAGAGAGACCCAGTACTTC.

The chain has TRBV7-9 and TRBJ1-5; no definite D call. CDR1 and CDR2 (germline): SEHNR, FQNEAQ (reference sequence). V dropped 1 base and J dropped 0 bases, with 10 bases sitting between them. There are 16 residues in the CDR3. CDR3 residues: CASSLGSGYSNQPQHF. In DNA, the CDR3 is TGTGCCAGCAGCTTAGGGTCCGGATATAGCAATCAGCCCCAGCATTTT.

In DNA, the CDR3 is TGTGCCAGCAGCCTGGGACTTCTTAGGGTTGAGCAGTTCTTC. This translates into CASSLGLLRVEQFF. The V gene is TRBV3-1 (or the pseudogene TRBV3-2), the J gene TRBJ2-1; D is possibly TRBD2 (6 bases). Trimming pared 4 bases from V and 9 bases from J, leaving 16 bases between. CDR3 length equals 14 residues. The V gene's germline CDR1 is LGHDT and CDR2 YNNKEL (reference sequence).

V and J are TRBV18 and TRBJ2-3, with 7 positions matching TRBD2. Germline V gene lookup returns CDR1 KGHSH and CDR2 LQKENI. The CDR3 sequence is 18 residues long. Trimming took 0 bases from V and 0 from J; bases not matched to a gene: 9. The CDR3 bases are TGTGCCAGCTCACCACCCTACCCGACCGGGGGGAGCACAGATACGCAGTATTTT. Translation: CASSPPYPTGGSTDTQYF.

V is TRBV7-8 and J is TRBJ2-1; 11 nucleotides line up with TRBD2. V lost 5 bases and J lost 8; bases outside the gene matches: 11. The CDR3 is made up of 16 amino acids. Germline values: CDR1 SGHVS, CDR2 FQNEAQ. The CDR3 sequence is CASSPFTSGRGDEQFF. For the CDR3, the DNA is TGTGCCAGCAGCCCGTTCACTAGCGGGAGAGGTGATGAGCAGTTCTTC.

The chain has TRBV7-9 and TRBJ2-2; D possibly corresponds to TRBD1 (6 bases). This CDR3 is built from 15 residues. Germline V gene data show CDR1 as SEHNR and CDR2 as FQNEAQ (reference sequence). The V gene lost 3 bases and the J gene lost 5 bases, with 13 bases spanning the gap. The CDR3 sequence: CASSFNRAATGELFF. CDR3 bases: TGTGCCAGCAGCTTTAACAGGGCGGCGACCGGGGAGCTGTTTTTT. Full variable domain (outside the CDR3, taken from reference TRBV7-9 and TRBJ2-2): DTGVSQNPRHKITKRGQNVTFRCDPISEHNRLYWYRQTLGQGPEFLTYFQNEAQLEKSRLLSDRFSAERPKGSFSTLEIQRTEQGDSAMYLCASSFNRAATGELFFGEGSRLTVL.

As regards this clone: One end of the junction does not line up with germline, which may come from a read error. V and J are TRBV19 and TRBJ2-7; D might be TRBD2 (8 bases). CDR3 length: 13 residues. CDR1 and CDR2 (germline): LNHDA, SQIVND (reference sequence). CDR3 nucleotide sequence: TGTGCCAGTAGCCCACGGGAGGGGGCCACGGTTGTCTTC. Translation: CASSPREGATVVF.

This clone was detected only once. V gene TRBV5-4 combines with J gene TRBJ2-7; the match to TRBD1 covers 7 bases. This CDR3 spans 13 amino acids. Trimming cost V 5 bases and J 2 bases; bases outside gene matches: 4. CDR1 and CDR2 (germline): SGHNT, YYREEE (reference sequence). The CDR3 DNA reads as TGTGCCAGCAGTTTTGACAGGGCCTACGAGCAGTACTTC. This translates into CASSFDRAYEQYF.

The count of this clone is one. V gene TRBV2 combines with J gene TRBJ2-1; D is perhaps TRBD2 (7 bases). V was shortened by 1 base and J by 3 bases, with 16 bases between the two germline ends. The germline V gene encodes CDR1 SNHLY and CDR2 FYNNEI. The CDR3 length is 17 residues. The CDR3 region has the DNA TGTGCCAGCAGTGAAGGCCAGGGGAGGGCCGGCTACAATGAGCAGTTCTTC. This sequence encodes CASSEGQGRAGYNEQFF.

V is TRBV10-2 and J is TRBJ2-3; tentatively, D is TRBD1 (6 bases). V was cut by 2 bases and J by 4 bases, with 13 bases left in between. The germline CDR1 and CDR2 sequences are WSHSY and SAAADI. The CDR3 is made up of 15 amino acids. As DNA, the CDR3 is TGCGCCAGCAGTGAGCCTAGCAGGGGCTCAGATACGCAGTATTTT. Protein product: CASSEPSRGSDTQYF.

The chain combines TRBV30 with TRBJ1-4; D is possibly TRBD1 (5 bases). V was shortened by 2 bases and J by 4 bases, with 8 bases between the two germline ends. Germline V gives CDR1 GTSNPN, CDR2 SVGIG (reference sequence). The CDR3 spans 13 residues. CDR3 residues: CAWSRGGNEKLFF. The CDR3 DNA sequence: TGTGCCTGGAGTAGGGGTGGTAATGAAAAACTGTTTTTT.

This chain joins TRBV27 and TRBJ1-5; D perhaps matches TRBD1 (6 bases). Germline-derived CDR1 and CDR2 are MNHEY and SMNVEV (reference sequence). CDR3 length equals 13 residues. Trimming cost V 2 bases and J 7 bases, with 9 bases left between them. The DNA for the CDR3 is TGTGCCAGCAGTTTAACAGGGTCACAGCCCCAGCATTTT. Protein: CASSLTGSQPQHF.

This chain joins TRBV9 and TRBJ2-5; 8 bases line up with TRBD2. The length of the CDR3 is 15 residues. V was clipped by 4 bases and J by 5 bases; unmatched bases: 10. The germline gives CDR1 SGDLS, CDR2 YYNGEE. The CDR3 nucleotides are TGTGCCAGCAGCACCCCCACTAGCGGCACCGAGACCCAGTACTTC. As protein: CASSTPTSGTETQYF.

The chain links TRBV7-6 to TRBJ2-7, with D perhaps matching TRBD1 (5 bases). This CDR3 has 15 residues. Trimming took 1 base from V and 0 from J, leaving 10 bases between them. The germline gives CDR1 SGHVS, CDR2 FNYEAQ. The chain's CDR3 is CASSLEIDSSYEQYF. As DNA, the CDR3 is TGTGCCAGCAGCTTAGAAATCGACAGCTCCTACGAGCAGTACTTC.

This clone was observed once. The genes are TRBV5-1 and TRBJ2-7; TRBD1 agrees at 10 bases. Per the germline V gene, CDR1 is SGHRS and CDR2 is YFSETQ. The CDR3 covers 16 residues. With V trimmed by 4 bases and J by 1 base, 8 bases remained unmatched. Written as DNA, the CDR3 is TGCGCCAGCAGCCCCAGGACAGGGGGGCCTTCCTACGAGCAGTACTTC. As protein: CASSPRTGGPSYEQYF.

This clone was seen a handful of times. This chain uses TRBV2 with TRBJ2-1; 7 nucleotides agree with TRBD2. Germline V gene sequence: CDR1 SNHLY, CDR2 FYNNEI. This CDR3 comprises 15 residues. V was pared by 8 bases and J by 0 bases, with 7 bases of the junction left unmatched. The CDR3 DNA reads TGTGCCAGCTGTCCTAGGGACTACTCCTACAATGAGCAGTTCTTC. Protein sequence: CASCPRDYSYNEQFF.

The chain combines TRBV27 with TRBJ2-2; 10 bases fit TRBD2. Germline V gene sequence: CDR1 MNHEY, CDR2 SMNVEV (reference sequence). V gave up 4 bases and J gave up 5 bases; unmatched junction bases: 4. This CDR3 has 15 residues. DNA of the CDR3: TGTGCCAGCAGTTCCGGGACTAGCGTAACCGGGGAGCTGTTTTTT. Encoded protein: CASSSGTSVTGELFF.

The chain joins TRBV13 to TRBJ1-1; 11 bases are a match to TRBD1. This CDR3 is 14 amino acids long. Germline loops: CDR1 PRHDT, CDR2 FYEKMQ (reference sequence). J lost 4 bases, V lost 5 bases, and 3 bases had no gene match. The DNA for the CDR3 is TGTGCCAGCAGCCCCGGGACAGGGGGCACTGAAGCTTTCTTT. It specifies CASSPGTGGTEAFF.

J is TRBJ1-2 and V is TRBV7-8; D not certain. V gave up 5 bases and J gave up 7 bases, with 23 bases separating them. The CDR3 is 16 amino acids. Germline CDR1 SGHVS, CDR2 FQNEAQ. The chain's CDR3 is CASSLLPALSEGGYTF. CDR3 nucleotide sequence: TGTGCCAGCAGCCTCCTGCCCGCCCTATCTGAGGGTGGCTACACCTTC.

The chain links TRBV28 to TRBJ1-1, with 7 bases that match TRBD1. V gave up 7 bases and J gave up 8 bases; unmatched junction bases: 7. The CDR3 is made up of 12 amino acids. Looked up from germline, CDR1 is MDHEN and CDR2 is SYDVKM. CDR3 residues: CASILTGQEAFF. CDR3 in DNA: TGTGCCAGCATCCTGACAGGGCAGGAAGCTTTCTTT.

The chain joins TRBV1 to TRBJ1-1. TRBV1 is recorded as a pseudogene. CDR3 length: 12 residues. CDR3 bases: TGCACCAGCAGCCAAGAGGGTAAGGGAGCTTTCTTT. Protein sequence: CTSSQEGKGAFF.

The rearrangement links TRBV4-1 to TRBJ1-3; D uncertain. CDR1 and CDR2 from the germline V gene are MGHRA and YSYEKL. V gave up 0 bases and J gave up 4 bases, with 10 bases separating them. CDR3 length equals 15 residues. CDR3: CASSQEPGLGNTIYF. The CDR3 region has the DNA TGCGCCAGCAGCCAAGAACCGGGGTTGGGAAACACCATATATTTT.

Comment on this clone: The same CDR3 also results from other DNA sequences found in this sample. The rearrangement uses TRBV10-2 and TRBJ2-7; no clear D gene. The CDR3 covers 11 residues. Trimming cost V 2 bases and J 3 bases, with 2 bases left between them. The germline V gene encodes CDR1 WSHSY and CDR2 SAAADI. This chain's CDR3 is CASSEGYEQYF. CDR3 DNA sequence: TGCGCCAGCAGTGAGGGCTACGAGCAGTACTTC.

This clone was found a few times. The genes are TRBV5-4 and TRBJ1-6, with D perhaps TRBD1 (6 bases). With 3 bases removed from V and 5 bases from J, the gap between germline ends came to 9 bases. This CDR3 spans 14 amino acids. CDR1 and CDR2 (germline): SGHNT, YYREEE (reference sequence). CDR3 protein: CASSSTGDNSPLHF. The CDR3 coding sequence is TGTGCCAGCAGCTCGACAGGAGATAATTCACCCCTCCACTTT.